The rows below give T cell receptor beta chains drawn from one sample of a study of T-cell memory formation after mild COVID-19. One entry per CDR3 protein, called by TCRdb with MiXCR from the 5' RACE reads. Here the sample spans 140,000 to 150,000 distinct CDR3 sequences, under 30% being singletons. Sequencing was carried out using PBMCs or a T cell subset sorted from them (not recorded which). The source of these receptors is an adult woman who had mild COVID-19 (a few samples of this study predate the infection). Cell type and time point are not known. The CDR3 runs from the conserved cysteine through the conserved F or W.

CDR3aa: CASSNAGTADNEQFF; j_gene: TRBJ2-1; v_gene: TRBV21-1
CDR3aa: CASSTWVGGDTEAFF; j_gene: TRBJ1-1; v_gene: TRBV6-1
CDR3aa: CSVELLAGEETQYF; j_gene: TRBJ2-5; v_gene: TRBV29-1
CDR3aa: CASSPTGGAGETQYF; j_gene: TRBJ2-5; v_gene: TRBV7-9
CDR3aa: CATSSLGGGRINYGYTF; j_gene: TRBJ1-2; v_gene: TRBV15
CDR3aa: CASSDGGGSTDTQYF; j_gene: TRBJ2-3; v_gene: TRBV6-4
CDR3aa: CASSLLRSNQPQHF; j_gene: TRBJ1-5; v_gene: TRBV7-6
CDR3aa: CASSPSPSSGRENEQFF; j_gene: TRBJ2-1; v_gene: TRBV7-3
CDR3aa: CASSLTGLDYGYTF; j_gene: TRBJ1-2; v_gene: TRBV12-3/TRBV12-4
CDR3aa: CASSLQRGGLGSYNEQFF; j_gene: TRBJ2-1; v_gene: TRBV7-3
CDR3aa: CAIGEFDTDTQYF; j_gene: TRBJ2-3; v_gene: TRBV10-3
CDR3aa: CARQNWISNQPQHF; j_gene: TRBJ1-5; v_gene: TRBV6-5
CDR3aa: CASSSLWDQGPTGYTF; j_gene: TRBJ1-2; v_gene: TRBV6-6
CDR3aa: CASSPPRETQYF; j_gene: TRBJ2-5; v_gene: TRBV12-3/TRBV12-4
CDR3aa: CASSLLAGNIQYF; j_gene: TRBJ2-4; v_gene: TRBV7-9
CDR3aa: CASSQEQGAHPDTQYF; j_gene: TRBJ2-3; v_gene: TRBV3-1
CDR3aa: CASSQGQRYTF; j_gene: TRBJ1-2; v_gene: TRBV4-1
CDR3aa: CASSGQGSYEQYF; j_gene: TRBJ2-7; v_gene: TRBV19
CDR3aa: CASSPPAEPYGYTF; j_gene: TRBJ1-2; v_gene: TRBV7-9
CDR3aa: CASSAGETPYEQYF; j_gene: TRBJ2-7; v_gene: TRBV9
CDR3aa: CASSLHRGNTEAFF; j_gene: TRBJ1-1; v_gene: TRBV5-1
CDR3aa: CASSWGDSSYEQYF; j_gene: TRBJ2-7; v_gene: TRBV5-1
CDR3aa: CASWTGGNQPQHF; j_gene: TRBJ1-5; v_gene: TRBV19
CDR3aa: CAISESGSGGSSEQYF; j_gene: TRBJ2-7; v_gene: TRBV10-3
CDR3aa: CSKTGEITDTQYF; j_gene: TRBJ2-3; v_gene: TRBV29-1
CDR3aa: CASSPMGSSGNTIYF; j_gene: TRBJ1-3; v_gene: TRBV7-9
CDR3aa: CASRLAGADGELFF; j_gene: TRBJ2-2; v_gene: TRBV27
CDR3aa: CASSSRQGMNTEAFF; j_gene: TRBJ1-1; v_gene: TRBV7-6
CDR3aa: CASSSPRAGTGDLRTEAFF; j_gene: TRBJ1-1; v_gene: TRBV7-6
CDR3aa: CAWSVHSDYEQYF; j_gene: TRBJ2-7; v_gene: TRBV30
CDR3aa: CASSEGGTGELFF; j_gene: TRBJ2-2; v_gene: TRBV25-1
CDR3aa: CASSLAPSIQETQYF; j_gene: TRBJ2-5; v_gene: TRBV12-3/TRBV12-4
CDR3aa: CAWSVDRVDGYTF; j_gene: TRBJ1-2; v_gene: TRBV30
CDR3aa: CASAFSGSSYEQYF; j_gene: TRBJ2-7; v_gene: TRBV9